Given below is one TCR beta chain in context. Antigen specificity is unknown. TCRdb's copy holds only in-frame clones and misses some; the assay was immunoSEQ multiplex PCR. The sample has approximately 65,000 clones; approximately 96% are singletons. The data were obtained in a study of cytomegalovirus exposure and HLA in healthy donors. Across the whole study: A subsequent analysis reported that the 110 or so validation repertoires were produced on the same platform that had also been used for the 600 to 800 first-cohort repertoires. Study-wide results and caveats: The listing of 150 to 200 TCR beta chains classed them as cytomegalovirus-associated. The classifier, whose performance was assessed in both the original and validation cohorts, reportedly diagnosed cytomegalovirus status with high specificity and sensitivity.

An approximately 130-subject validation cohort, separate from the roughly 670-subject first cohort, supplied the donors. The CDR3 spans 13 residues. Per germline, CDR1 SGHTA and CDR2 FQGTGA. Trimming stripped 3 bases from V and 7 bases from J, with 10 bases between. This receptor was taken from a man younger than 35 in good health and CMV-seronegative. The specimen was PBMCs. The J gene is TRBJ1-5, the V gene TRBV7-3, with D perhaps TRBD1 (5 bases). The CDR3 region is CASSLSRGQPQHF. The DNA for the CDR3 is TGTGCCAGCAGCTTGTCCCGGGGGCAGCCCCAGCATTTT.